This TCR beta chain was captured in a study of blood T cell repertoires in COVID-19. At the level of the study: Samples taken during acute and convalescent COVID-19 were collected in the United States, Italy and Spain.

The V gene lost 4 bases and the J gene lost 7 bases, with 14 bases spanning the gap. The germline CDR1 and CDR2 sequences are LGHNA and YNFKEQ. The CDR3 contains 13 residues. Clones were read by immunoSEQ multiplex PCR, and TCRdb kept only the in-frame ones, dropping some. The table has approximately 150,000 clones, approximately 88% seen once. Sequencing was done on a sample of PBMCs or T cells enriched from blood (not recorded which). V gene TRBV4-2 combines with J gene TRBJ2-7; D perhaps matches TRBD1 (5 bases). The TCR was taken from a man in his sixties or seventies who had been exposed to COVID-19. For the CDR3, the DNA is TGTGCCAGCAGCCCCTCCGCAGGGCGGGAGCAGTACTTC. Translation: CASSPSAGREQYF.